Below, one TCR beta chain is given with its context. These data come from a study of blood T cell repertoires in COVID-19. Study as a whole: Whether acute or convalescent, the COVID-19 samples came from the United States, Italy and Spain. In each case, the material was cDNA or gDNA derived from T cells, B-cell-depleted T cells, or PBMCs.

Per the authors' pipeline: Counts of nucleated cells, estimated from reference gene primer amplification, were obtained. Assay: immunoSEQ multiplex PCR; the TCRdb copy retains only in-frame clones and omits some. That table is the source of V, J and clone size, and D and trimming were worked out from the DNA. The data contain roughly 180,000 clones, approximately 80% of them singletons. V was pared by 8 bases and J by 5 bases, with 21 bases between. CDR1 and CDR2 from the germline V gene are SQVTM and ANQGSEA. CDR3 length: 14 residues. The chain joins TRBV29-1 to TRBJ1-2; tentative D call: TRBD1 (6 bases). Sequencing was carried out using peripheral blood. This TCR was sampled from a woman aged 45 to 65 with active or convalescent COVID-19. The CDR3 DNA reads as TGCAGCTTTCTGGGCCACGGACAGTTTTATGGCTACACCTTC. It encodes CSFLGHGQFYGYTF.